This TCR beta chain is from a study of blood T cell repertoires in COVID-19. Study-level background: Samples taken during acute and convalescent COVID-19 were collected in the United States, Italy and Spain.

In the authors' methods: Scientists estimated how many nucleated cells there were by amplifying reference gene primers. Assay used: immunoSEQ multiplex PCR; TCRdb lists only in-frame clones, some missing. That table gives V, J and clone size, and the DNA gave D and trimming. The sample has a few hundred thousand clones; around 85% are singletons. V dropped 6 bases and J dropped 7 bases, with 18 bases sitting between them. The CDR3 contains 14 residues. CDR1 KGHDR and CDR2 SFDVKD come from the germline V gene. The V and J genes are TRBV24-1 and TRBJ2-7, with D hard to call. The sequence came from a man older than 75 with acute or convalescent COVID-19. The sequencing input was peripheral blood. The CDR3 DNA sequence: TGTGCCACCAGTACGAACACGGGTCCAATAGAGCAGTACTTC. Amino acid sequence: CATSTNTGPIEQYF.